This T cell receptor (beta chain) was identified during a study of technical replicates of blood from a handful of donors. V was clipped by 5 bases and J by 2 bases, with 10 bases between them. Germline V gene data show CDR1 as SEHNR and CDR2 as FQNEAQ (reference sequence). This CDR3 contains 14 residues. The protocol was immunoSEQ multiplex PCR, while the TCRdb copy is restricted to in-frame clones and leaves out a portion. Among around 80,000 clones, approximately 93% were seen once, and the ten largest hold 0.2% to 0.25%. The clonotype was recovered from a human donor in good health. The sequenced sample consisted of T cells isolated from PBMCs. The chain joins TRBV7-9 to TRBJ2-1; D gene unclear. The CDR3 here is CASSARITYNEQFF. Here the CDR3 DNA reads TGTGCCAGCAGCGCCAGGATTACCTACAATGAGCAGTTCTTC.